The source of this T cell receptor beta chain is a study of CD8 T cells in ankylosing spondylitis. Study results and caveats: Earlier authors reported some of these motif variants in reactive arthritis synovial fluid and blood. Significant enrichment of disease-linked clones was reportedly seen in matched ankylosing spondylitis synovial fluid. Blood of patients with ankylosing spondylitis appeared to be characterized by a TCR beta motif of eight highly homologous variants. Disease-associated clones were CD8+ and fairly uncommon in peripheral blood.

As the method for making TCR beta libraries, quantitative 5'-RACE with molecular barcodes was used. TCRdb re-called the 5' RACE reads with MiXCR, one entry per CDR3 protein. The sample contains about 750,000 distinct CDR3 sequences, 15% to 20% of which appear only once. This clonotype was seen only a few times. What it binds is unknown. CDR3 length equals 13 residues. Trimming took off 6 bases at V and 5 bases at J, with 12 bases between the two ends. Germline V lookup: CDR1 SGHTS, CDR2 YDEGEE. The origin of this receptor is a male donor with ankylosing spondylitis. The chain has TRBV5-8 and TRBJ1-5, with no clear D. Material: blood, either unsorted or a sorted T cell fraction (not recorded which). In nucleotides, the CDR3 is TGTGCCAGCAACGCAGGACGGTATCAGCCCCAGCATTTT. Amino acid sequence: CASNAGRYQPQHF.